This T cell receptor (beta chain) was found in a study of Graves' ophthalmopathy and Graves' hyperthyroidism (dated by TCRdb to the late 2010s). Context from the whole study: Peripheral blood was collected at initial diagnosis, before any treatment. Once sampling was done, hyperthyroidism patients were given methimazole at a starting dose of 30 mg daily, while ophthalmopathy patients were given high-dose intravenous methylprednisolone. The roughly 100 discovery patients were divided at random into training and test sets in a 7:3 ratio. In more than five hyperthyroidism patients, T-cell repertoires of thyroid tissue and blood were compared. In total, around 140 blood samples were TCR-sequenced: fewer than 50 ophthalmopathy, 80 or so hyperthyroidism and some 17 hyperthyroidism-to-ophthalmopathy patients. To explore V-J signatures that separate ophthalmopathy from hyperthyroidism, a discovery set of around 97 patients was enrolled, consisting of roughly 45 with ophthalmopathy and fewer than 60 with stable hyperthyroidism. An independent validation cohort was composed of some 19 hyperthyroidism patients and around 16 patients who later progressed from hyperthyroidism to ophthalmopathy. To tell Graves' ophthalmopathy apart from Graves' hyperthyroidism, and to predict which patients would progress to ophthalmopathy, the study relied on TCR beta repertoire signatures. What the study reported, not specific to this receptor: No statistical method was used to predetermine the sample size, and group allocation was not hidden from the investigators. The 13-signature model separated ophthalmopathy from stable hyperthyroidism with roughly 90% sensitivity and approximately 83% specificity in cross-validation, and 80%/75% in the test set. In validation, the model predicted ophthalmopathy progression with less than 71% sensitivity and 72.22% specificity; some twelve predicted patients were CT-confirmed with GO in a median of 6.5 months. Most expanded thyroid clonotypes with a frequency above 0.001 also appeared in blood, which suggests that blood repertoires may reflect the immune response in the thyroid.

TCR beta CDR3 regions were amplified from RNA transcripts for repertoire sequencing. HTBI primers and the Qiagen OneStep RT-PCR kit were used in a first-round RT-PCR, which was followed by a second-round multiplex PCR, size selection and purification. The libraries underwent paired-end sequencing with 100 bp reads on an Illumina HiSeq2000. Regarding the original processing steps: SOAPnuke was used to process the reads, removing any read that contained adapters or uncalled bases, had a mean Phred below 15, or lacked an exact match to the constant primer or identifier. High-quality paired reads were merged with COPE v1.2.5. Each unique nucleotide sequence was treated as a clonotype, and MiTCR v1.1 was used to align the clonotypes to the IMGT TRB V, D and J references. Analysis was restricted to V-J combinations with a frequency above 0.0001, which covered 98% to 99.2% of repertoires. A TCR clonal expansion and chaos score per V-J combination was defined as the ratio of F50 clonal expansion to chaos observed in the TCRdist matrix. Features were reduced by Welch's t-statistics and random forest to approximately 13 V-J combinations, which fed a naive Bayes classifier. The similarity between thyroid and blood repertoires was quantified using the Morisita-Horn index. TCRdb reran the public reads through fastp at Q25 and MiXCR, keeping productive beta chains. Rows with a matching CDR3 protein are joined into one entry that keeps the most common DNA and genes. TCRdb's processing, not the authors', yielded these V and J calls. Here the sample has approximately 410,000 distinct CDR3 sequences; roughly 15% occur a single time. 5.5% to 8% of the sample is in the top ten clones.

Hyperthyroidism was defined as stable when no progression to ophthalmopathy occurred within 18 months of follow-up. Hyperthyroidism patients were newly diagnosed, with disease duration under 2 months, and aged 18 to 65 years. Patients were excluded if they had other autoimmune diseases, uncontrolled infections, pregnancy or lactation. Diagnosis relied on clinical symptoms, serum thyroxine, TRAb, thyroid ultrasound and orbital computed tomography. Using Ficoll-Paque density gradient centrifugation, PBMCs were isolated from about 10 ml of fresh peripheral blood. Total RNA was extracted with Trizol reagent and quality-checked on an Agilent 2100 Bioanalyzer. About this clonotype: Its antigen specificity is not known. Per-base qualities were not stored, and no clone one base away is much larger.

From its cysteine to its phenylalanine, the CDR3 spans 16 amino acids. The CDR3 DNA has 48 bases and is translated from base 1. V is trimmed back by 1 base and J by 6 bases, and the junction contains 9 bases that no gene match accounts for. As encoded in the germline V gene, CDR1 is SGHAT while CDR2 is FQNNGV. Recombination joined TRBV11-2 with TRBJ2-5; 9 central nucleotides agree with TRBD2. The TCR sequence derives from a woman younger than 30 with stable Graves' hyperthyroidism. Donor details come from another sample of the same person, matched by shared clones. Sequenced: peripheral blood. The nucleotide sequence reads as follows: TGTGCCAGCAGCTTAGTGTTCGCGGGGGGGCCAAAGACCCAGTACTTC. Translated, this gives CASSLVFAGGPKTQYF.